These T cell receptor beta chains were read from a single sample in a study of OX40 agonist ivuxolimab in advanced cancers. Profiling relied on immunoSEQ multiplex PCR, and the TCRdb table lists in-frame clones only, not all of them. The table has about 45,000 clones, roughly 80% seen once. Sample: CD4+ or CD8+ T cells sorted from blood, taken in a trial of the OX40 agonist ivuxolimab. These receptors were collected from an adult with an advanced solid tumor such as melanoma, head and neck, liver or kidney cancer. Each CDR3 is given with its conserved first and last residue. A D gene is named only where the DNA matches it firmly. Expanded clones are given a class, and other clones once, few, many or no size at all.

D gene	clone size	V gene	J gene	CDR3 DNA	CDR3 protein
TRBD2	NA	TRBV28	TRBJ2-1	TGTGCCAGCAGCCAGACTAGCGGGGGGTTGAATGAGCAGTTCTTC	CASSQTSGGLNEQFF
NA	NA	TRBV6-6	TRBJ2-3	TGTGCCAGCAGTTACTCGATTTTGGCGCGGGATACGCAGTATTTT	CASSYSILARDTQYF
NA	NA	TRBV28	TRBJ2-2	TGTGCCAGCAGTTTAAGGTCCCTAGCGCGGAACACCGGGGAGCTGTTTTTT	CASSLRSLARNTGELFF
NA	NA	TRBV28	TRBJ2-3	TGTGCCAGCAGTTTCTCGGAGAGCGGCCCAGATTCGCAGTATTTT	CASSFSESGPDSQYF
NA	NA	TRBV9	TRBJ2-7	TGTGCCAGCAGCTCCCTTTCCTACGAGCAGTACTTC	CASSSLSYEQYF
TRBD1	once	TRBV28	TRBJ2-1	TGTGCCAGCAGTTCCAACCTTCGCTGGGCCGACAGGGGCTCCTACAATGAGCAGTTCTTC	CASSSNLRWADRGSYNEQFF
NA	NA	TRBV5-6	TRBJ2-7	TGTGCCAGCAGCTTTGTCTCCCTTTTGGAGGATCACGAGCAGTACTTC	CASSFVSLLEDHEQYF
TRBD1	NA	TRBV11-2	TRBJ2-7	TGCGCCAGCAGCCCCGGGGACAGATACTACGAGCAGTACTTC	CASSPGDRYYEQYF
NA	NA	TRBV11-3	TRBJ2-7	TGTGCCAGCCAGGACGATTCCTACGAGCAGTACTTC	CASQDDSYEQYF
NA	NA	TRBV5-4	TRBJ2-1	TGTGCCAGCAGCTTGGGCTGGAATGAGCAGTTCTTC	CASSLGWNEQFF
NA	once	TRBV5-1	TRBJ1-1	TGCGCCAGCAGCTTGTTGGGGTTTGGGAACACTGAAGCTTTCTTT	CASSLLGFGNTEAFF
TRBD2	NA	TRBV7-4	TRBJ2-7	TGTGCCAGCAGCCCCTCATTGACTAGCGGGAGGGGCCCTGGGGCCTACGAGCAGTACTTC	CASSPSLTSGRGPGAYEQYF
NA	NA	TRBV6-6	TRBJ1-2	TGTGCCAGCAGTTACTCAGGCTATGGCTACACCTTC	CASSYSGYGYTF
NA	few	TRBV11-3	TRBJ2-6	TGTGCCAGCAGCTTGGGGGTGGGGGTCTCTGGGGCCAACGTCCTGACTTTC	CASSLGVGVSGANVLTF
TRBD2	NA	TRBV7-6	TRBJ2-5	TGTGCCAGCAGCTCACCCCGGGAGGGAGAGACCCAGTACTTC	CASSSPREGETQYF
NA	NA	TRBV28	TRBJ2-5	TGTGCCAGCAGTTTGGGGTCTTTACTAACCCAGTACTTC	CASSLGSLLTQYF
TRBD2	NA	TRBV11-2	TRBJ2-7	TGTGCCAGCAGTTCTTGGGGAGGGGCTTACGAGCAGTACTTC	CASSSWGGAYEQYF
NA	NA	TRBV13	TRBJ2-6	TGTGCCAGCAGCGTAGGCACAAGCTCTGGGGCCAACGTCCTGACTTTC	CASSVGTSSGANVLTF
NA	NA	TRBV2	TRBJ2-3	TGTGCCAGCAGCGGGGGACATCTCACAGATACGCAGTATTTT	CASSGGHLTDTQYF
NA	NA	TRBV4-3	TRBJ1-1	TGCGCCAGCAGCACACAGGGAGGCGCTGAAGCTTTCTTT	CASSTQGGAEAFF
NA	few	TRBV27	TRBJ1-2	TGTGCCAGCGGGCGAGGGGGTCCTGGGTATGGCTACACCTTC	CASGRGGPGYGYTF
TRBD2	NA	TRBV28	TRBJ2-5	TGTGCCAGCAGCAAGCTAGCGGGGGGGCCGAGGGAAGAGACCCAGTACTTC	CASSKLAGGPREETQYF
TRBD2	NA	TRBV11-3	TRBJ2-2	TGTGCCAGCAGCTTAGATCAGGGACTAGACAACACCGGGGAGCTGTTTTTT	CASSLDQGLDNTGELFF
TRBD1	NA	TRBV5-1	TRBJ1-2	TGCGCCAGCAGCAGATCGACAGGGACCCGACGGGGCTATGGCTACACCTTC	CASSRSTGTRRGYGYTF
TRBD1	few	TRBV27	TRBJ2-7	TGTGCCAGCAGTCAAAGCCCGGGGACAGGGGTTTACGAGCAGTACTTC	CASSQSPGTGVYEQYF
NA	NA	TRBV7-9	TRBJ1-2	TGTGCCAGCAGCTTCCGGGTGGCCCACAACTATGGCTACACCTTC	CASSFRVAHNYGYTF
NA	NA	TRBV28	TRBJ1-5	TGTGCCAGCAGTTCCAGGGCTTACGGTCAGCCCCAGCATTTT	CASSSRAYGQPQHF
NA	NA	TRBV27	TRBJ2-7	TGTGCCAGCAGTTTTGTAGGGGGCGGGAACGAGCAGTACTTC	CASSFVGGGNEQYF
NA	NA	TRBV11-3	TRBJ2-7	TGTGCCAGCAGCTTAGAGTGGGGGTCCCCCTACGAGCAGTACTTC	CASSLEWGSPYEQYF
NA	once	TRBV7-8	TRBJ2-7	TGTGCCAGCAGGAAGGAGTCCCTGGGGGCCTACGAGCAGTACTTC	CASRKESLGAYEQYF
NA	once	TRBV7-6	TRBJ2-5	TGTGCCAGCAGCTTACAGGGGTTCCAAGAGACCCAGTACTTC	CASSLQGFQETQYF
TRBD1	NA	TRBV28	TRBJ1-3	TGTGCCAGCAGTTCCAGGGACAGGGCGGTATGGGGAAACACCATATATTTT	CASSSRDRAVWGNTIYF
NA	once	TRBV13	TRBJ2-6	TGTGCCAGCAGCCCGTGGGGGGCCAACGTCCTGACTTTC	CASSPWGANVLTF
NA	NA	TRBV27	TRBJ2-7	TGTGCCAGCAGCGTCGGCAGGGGAGGCGAGCAGTACTTC	CASSVGRGGEQYF
NA	NA	TRBV11-3	TRBJ2-7	TGTGCCAGCAGCTTAGCAGGTTGGGGGATCTCCTACGAGCAGTACTTC	CASSLAGWGISYEQYF
TRBD1	NA	TRBV9	TRBJ2-5	TGTGCCAGCAGCGTAGAGGCTCGCAGGGGGTACCAAGAGACCCAGTACTTC	CASSVEARRGYQETQYF
NA	NA	TRBV28	TRBJ1-1	TGTGCCAGCAGTTTTTGGGGCAGAGAGTTGAACACTGAAGCTTTCTTT	CASSFWGRELNTEAFF
NA	NA	TRBV19	TRBJ1-1	TGTGCCAGTAGTCTCGGGTTAGACAGGGAAGCTTTCTTT	CASSLGLDREAFF
NA	NA	TRBV28	TRBJ2-7	TGTGCCAGCAGTTTGCTCCTCTCCTACGAGCAGTACTTC	CASSLLLSYEQYF
NA	NA	TRBV4-2	TRBJ1-2	TGTGCCAGCCTGGGGTTTGATGGCTACACCTTC	CASLGFDGYTF
TRBD1	NA	TRBV6-4	TRBJ2-7	TGTGCCAGCCTACCCCGGGACAGGGGCCACGAGCAGTACTTC	CASLPRDRGHEQYF
TRBD1	NA	TRBV5-6	TRBJ1-1	TGTGCCAGCAGCTGGGGGACAGAGAACACTGAAGCTTTCTTT	CASSWGTENTEAFF
NA	NA	TRBV7-8	TRBJ2-7	TGTGCCAGCAGCCCCCCGGACCGGGGGACCTACGAGCAGTACTTC	CASSPPDRGTYEQYF
TRBD2	NA	TRBV4-3	TRBJ2-2	TGCGCCAGCAGCCCCCAAAGCGGGGGGAACACCGGGGAGCTGTTTTTT	CASSPQSGGNTGELFF
NA	NA	TRBV28	TRBJ2-1	TGTGCCAGCAGTTTCTATAGTGGCGTGGGTTATGAGCAGTTCTTC	CASSFYSGVGYEQFF
NA	NA	TRBV4-2	TRBJ2-7	TGTGCCAGCAGCCAAGAAGGAGGAGGGAGCGACGAGCAGTACTTC	CASSQEGGGSDEQYF
NA	NA	TRBV11-1	TRBJ2-5	TGTGCCAGCAGCTTATGGGGGGGCCAGACCCAGTACTTC	CASSLWGGQTQYF
NA	NA	TRBV19	TRBJ2-2	TGTGCCAGTAGAGAGGGGATCTACACCGGGGAGCTGTTTTTT	CASREGIYTGELFF
TRBD1	NA	TRBV6-5	TRBJ2-5	TGTGCCAGCAGTTACGCGACAGGGGGAGAGACCCAGTACTTC	CASSYATGGETQYF
NA	NA	TRBV7-6	TRBJ1-1	TGTGCCAGCAGCCCCAACCCCAGGAGGGGCCAGACTGAAGCTTTCTTT	CASSPNPRRGQTEAFF
TRBD1	NA	TRBV5-4	TRBJ1-1	TGTGCCAGCAGCGCTACAGGGGACGCTGAAGCTTTCTTT	CASSATGDAEAFF
NA	NA	TRBV7-9	TRBJ2-1	TGTGCCAGCAGCGCCTACCGGGACGGACGTTACAATGAGCAGTTCTTC	CASSAYRDGRYNEQFF
NA	NA	TRBV4-2	TRBJ1-1	TGTGCCAGCAGCCAAGAGGAGGTCGCCACTGAAGCTTTCTTT	CASSQEEVATEAFF
NA	few	TRBV4-1	TRBJ1-1	TGCGCCAGCAGCCAAGTGGGGGGCTTGGACACTGAAGCTTTCTTT	CASSQVGGLDTEAFF
NA	NA	TRBV10-3	TRBJ1-5	TGTGCCATCAGTGAGTCGAGTTCCCCTATAAGACCCCAGCATTTT	CAISESSSPIRPQHF
NA	NA	TRBV6-5	TRBJ1-1	TGTGCCAGCACCACGAGGGGGGCGTACACTGAAGCTTTCTTT	CASTTRGAYTEAFF
NA	NA	TRBV27	TRBJ1-2	TGTGCCAGCAGTGGATATGACGGGACGGAGAATGGCTACACCTTC	CASSGYDGTENGYTF
TRBD2	once	TRBV5-1	TRBJ2-1	TGCGCCAGCAGCTTGGCCAATAGGGCTAGCGGGAACTTCGATGAGCAGTTCTTC	CASSLANRASGNFDEQFF